Below are 15 T cell receptor beta chains sequenced from a single sample in a study of T-cell reconstitution after alpha-beta-depleted transplantation in children. The TCRbeta library was prepared with unique molecular identifiers. MiXCR was run by TCRdb on the PCR reads, yielding one entry per CDR3 protein. In the table there are approximately 980,000 distinct CDR3 sequences, less than 30% of which are singletons. Sequencing used PBMCs, mostly from graft donor cells, obtained 360 days after TCRalphabeta/CD19-depleted stem cell transplant. These receptors all stem from a boy under two years old who had a stem cell transplant for SCID, so the T cells may come from the graft donor.

V and J are TRBV29-1 and TRBJ2-7; unclear D gene. Trimming took 7 bases from V and 0 from J, leaving 19 bases between them. Germline V gene lookup returns CDR1 SQVTM and CDR2 ANQGSEA. This CDR3 has 15 residues. This CDR3 reads CSELRRKVSSYEQYF. CDR3 nucleotides: TGCAGCGAGCTCAGACGCAAGGTCAGCTCCTACGAGCAGTACTTC.

There are a few counts of this clonotype. The rearrangement uses TRBV5-1 and TRBJ1-1; no clear D gene. V was trimmed by 2 bases and J by 0 bases, leaving 8 bases between them. Germline values: CDR1 SGHRS, CDR2 YFSETQ. The CDR3 has 14 amino acids. CDR3 amino acids: CASSFAQVNTEAFF. The CDR3 DNA follows: TGCGCCAGCAGCTTCGCCCAGGTGAACACTGAAGCTTTCTTT.

This chain uses TRBV20-1 with TRBJ2-7, with D tentatively TRBD1 (6 bases). This CDR3 spans 12 amino acids. Trimming took 4 bases from V and 5 from J, leaving 12 bases between them. Germline-derived CDR1 and CDR2 are DFQATT and SNEGSKA (reference sequence). Here the CDR3 DNA reads TGCAGTGCTACCGAGTACAGGGACGAGCAGTACTTC. Amino acids: CSATEYRDEQYF.

The genes are TRBV3-1 and TRBJ2-4; weak D call: TRBD1 (5 bases). The V gene's germline CDR1 is LGHDT and CDR2 YNNKEL (reference sequence). The CDR3 extends over 14 amino acids. Trimming pared 4 bases from V and 4 bases from J, leaving 11 bases between. This CDR3 reads CASSPDSLKNIQYF. CDR3 nucleotide sequence: TGTGCCAGCAGCCCCGACAGCCTGAAAAACATTCAGTACTTC.

The chain carries TRBV28 and TRBJ2-3; 7 bases match TRBD2. V was pared by 5 bases and J by 2 bases, with 7 bases of the junction left unmatched. CDR1 is MDHEN, CDR2 SYDVKM, per germline. The CDR3 runs 15 residues. The CDR3 bases are TGTGCCAGCAGTCCCCGCCGGGAGGTCACAGATACGCAGTATTTT. It specifies CASSPRREVTDTQYF.

This clonotype was seen at least ten times. V and J are TRBV19 and TRBJ2-2; weak D call: TRBD1 (6 bases). The CDR3 extends over 14 amino acids. V shed 5 bases and J shed 3 bases, with 10 bases lying between them. Germline V gives CDR1 LNHDA, CDR2 SQIVND (reference sequence). The CDR3 reads CASSQPGDTGELFF. The CDR3 DNA reads as TGTGCCAGTAGTCAACCAGGGGACACCGGGGAGCTGTTTTTT.

The chain combines TRBV5-1 with TRBJ2-4; 11 bases line up with TRBD1. There are 18 residues in the CDR3. Looked up from germline, CDR1 is SGHRS and CDR2 is YFSETQ. V lost 0 bases and J lost 2; bases outside the gene matches: 7. The CDR3 DNA is TGCGCCAGCAGCTTGGAAGGGGACAGGGGGTATTCCAAAAACATTCAGTACTTC. Protein product: CASSLEGDRGYSKNIQYF.

This clonotype was seen a few times. The V call is TRBV3-1, the J call TRBJ2-3; 7 bases are a match to TRBD2. There are 15 residues in the CDR3. From germline, CDR1 is LGHDT and CDR2 YNNKEL (reference sequence). After removal of 2 bases from V and 2 bases from J, the junction contained 4 bases not matched to a gene. The DNA of the CDR3 is TGTGCCAGCAGCCAATTAGCGGGTCCCACAGATACGCAGTATTTT. This encodes CASSQLAGPTDTQYF.

This clonotype was seen at least ten times. The chain joins TRBV10-3 to TRBJ2-5; 9 bases line up with TRBD2. J was trimmed by 2 bases and V by 4 bases; bases with no gene match: 8. The CDR3 consists of 16 residues. CDR1 is ENHRY and CDR2 is SYGVKD in the germline V gene. The CDR3 loop is CAISALAGAPQETQYF. CDR3 in DNA: TGTGCCATCAGTGCATTAGCGGGGGCCCCTCAAGAGACCCAGTACTTC.

The rearrangement joins TRBV20-1 to TRBJ1-1, with D perhaps TRBD1 (5 bases). Germline V gives CDR1 DFQATT, CDR2 SNEGSKA (reference sequence). V lost 6 bases, J lost 4 bases, and 12 bases lay in between. The CDR3 runs to 12 residues. This CDR3 reads CSAGGMGTEAFF. CDR3 nucleotide sequence: TGCAGTGCCGGGGGGATGGGCACTGAAGCTTTCTTT.

The chain recombines TRBV20-1 with TRBJ1-2, with D maybe TRBD1 (6 bases). This CDR3 comprises 14 residues. Germline-derived CDR1 and CDR2 are DFQATT and SNEGSKA (reference sequence). The V end lost 8 bases, the J end lost 4 bases, and 20 bases lay between the germline ends. The CDR3 region has the DNA TGCAGTCCTAAGCGGACAGAGAGGGCCTATGGCTACACCTTC. This translates into CSPKRTERAYGYTF.

The genes are TRBV9 and TRBJ1-1, with 7 bases aligning to TRBD1. The CDR3 covers 15 residues. Germline V gene data show CDR1 as SGDLS and CDR2 as YYNGEE. With 3 bases clipped from V and 2 bases from J, the junction kept 7 bases outside the gene matches. This CDR3 reads CASSAEQGINTEAFF. The CDR3 DNA reads TGTGCCAGCAGCGCGGAACAGGGGATTAACACTGAAGCTTTCTTT.

The CDR3 sequence is CASSENYNEQFF. The CDR3 nucleotides read TGTGCCAGCAGCGAAAATTACAATGAGCAGTTCTTC. The genes are TRBV9 and TRBJ2-1; no reliable D call. Germline-derived CDR1 and CDR2 are SGDLS and YYNGEE. Trimming removed 3 bases at V and 4 bases at J, with 5 bases between. The CDR3 runs 12 residues.

The chain combines TRBV12-3 or TRBV12-4 with TRBJ2-1, with 8 bases fitting TRBD1. The trim removed 7 bases at V and 0 bases at J, leaving 8 bases unmatched. This CDR3 is 16 amino acids long. CDR3 DNA: TGTGCCAGCACCTGGACAGGGCCGAGCTCCTACAATGAGCAGTTCTTC. Its protein is CASTWTGPSSYNEQFF.

This clonotype was observed a single time. The V and J genes are TRBV20-1 and TRBJ1-3, with 7 positions matching TRBD1. The CDR3 extends over 15 amino acids. Germline CDR1 reads DFQATT; CDR2 reads SNEGSKA (reference sequence). Trimming cost V 3 bases and J 2 bases; bases outside gene matches: 7. This CDR3 reads CSARATGKAGNTIYF. DNA of the CDR3: TGCAGTGCTAGGGCGACAGGGAAGGCTGGAAACACCATATATTTT.